Presented here are 5 T cell receptor beta chains from one specimen sequenced in a study of cytomegalovirus exposure and HLA in healthy donors. The PCR contained 60 Vbeta and 13 Jbeta primers. Using immunoSEQ multiplex PCR, the repertoire was profiled, and TCRdb retains in-frame clones only, with some absent. Found here are about 190,000 clones, 70% to 75% of them singletons; the top ten hold approximately 4.8%. Sequencing was carried out using PBMCs. The receptors were gathered from a man aged 25 to 40 in good health and CMV-seropositive.

The genes are TRBV23-1 and TRBJ1-4; maybe TRBD1 (5 bases). TRBV23-1 falls under the ORF class, with uncertain function. The length of the CDR3 is 16 residues. The V and J ends lost 4 bases and 4 bases respectively, with 16 bases between them. CDR3: CASSRCGAEGNEKLFF. The CDR3 DNA is TGCGCCAGCAGTCGCTGTGGGGCGGAGGGTAATGAAAAACTGTTTTTT.

J is TRBJ2-5 and V is TRBV21-1; the table's D call of TRBD2 was not tested on the DNA. TRBV21-1 has pseudogene status. The CDR3 consists of 17 residues. Written as DNA, the CDR3 is TGTGCCAGCAGCAAAGACGAGGAGCGGGAGAGTCAAGAGACCCAGTACTTC. It yields the protein CASSKDEERESQETQYF.

This sequence joins TRBV10-3 and TRBJ1-1; possibly TRBD1 for D (5 bases). CDR1 and CDR2 (germline): ENHRY, SYGVKD. This CDR3 has 13 residues. Trimming removed 5 bases from V and 7 bases from J, with 14 bases in between. CDR3 nucleotides: TGTGCCATCAGTCCACAGGCGGATGGTGAAGCTTTCTTT. The encoded protein is CAISPQADGEAFF.

The genes are TRBV11-2 and TRBJ2-3; a possible D gene is TRBD2 (5 bases). Trimming removed 1 base at V and 1 base at J, with 12 bases between. CDR3 length equals 16 residues. The germline gives CDR1 SGHAT, CDR2 FQNNGV. In DNA form, the CDR3 reads TGTGCCAGCAGCTTAGTTCCTAGCTTGGGCACAGATACGCAGTATTTT. Amino acid sequence: CASSLVPSLGTDTQYF.

As DNA, the CDR3 is TGTGCCAGCAGCTTCGGACAGTCCTACGAGCAGTACTTC. Translating it yields CASSFGQSYEQYF. The chain carries TRBV7-3 and TRBJ2-7; TRBD1 might be the D (6 bases). The CDR3 loop spans 13 amino acids. V was cut by 3 bases and J by 1 base, with 7 bases left in between. Germline CDR1 and CDR2: SGHTA and FQGTGA.